This TCR beta chain was profiled in a study of blood T cell repertoires in COVID-19. About the study: The United States, Italy and Spain provided the acute and convalescent COVID-19 samples.

Profiled with immunoSEQ multiplex PCR; TCRdb holds only in-frame clones, not every one. This sample carries approximately 200,000 clones, approximately 83% of them seen once, and the ten largest clones take 1.3%. This clonotype originated in a woman aged 40-49 years with acute COVID-19. Input material: PBMCs or T cells enriched from blood (not recorded which).

CDR3 sequence (DNA): TGTGCCAGCAGCCCGGGGACAGTCTATGGCTACACCTTC. Translating it yields CASSPGTVYGYTF. This chain joins TRBV7-9 and TRBJ1-2, with 7 nucleotides matching TRBD1. CDR1 is SEHNR and CDR2 is FQNEAQ in the germline V gene (reference sequence). The CDR3 extends over 13 amino acids. J gave up 4 bases and V 5 bases, and 4 bases lay outside the gene matches.